Listed here is a single T cell receptor (beta chain). The CDR3 is 15 amino acids. The germline V gene has CDR1 SGHAT and CDR2 FQNNGV. V lost 5 bases and J lost 2, with 10 bases in between. TCRdb processed the 5' RACE reads anew with MiXCR; each CDR3 protein has one entry. The table records approximately 250,000 distinct CDR3 sequences, about 30% of them present only once. This sample was included in a study of CD8 T cells in ankylosing spondylitis. The sequence came from a male donor with ankylosing spondylitis or in good health (not recorded which). This chain links TRBV11-2 with TRBJ2-6; possibly TRBD2 for D (6 bases). Sequencing was performed on blood, either unsorted or a sorted T cell fraction (not recorded which). CDR3 nucleotide sequence: TGTGCCAGCAGCCCCGGCGGGACTGGGGCCAACGTCCTGACTTTC. Translating gives CASSPGGTGANVLTF.